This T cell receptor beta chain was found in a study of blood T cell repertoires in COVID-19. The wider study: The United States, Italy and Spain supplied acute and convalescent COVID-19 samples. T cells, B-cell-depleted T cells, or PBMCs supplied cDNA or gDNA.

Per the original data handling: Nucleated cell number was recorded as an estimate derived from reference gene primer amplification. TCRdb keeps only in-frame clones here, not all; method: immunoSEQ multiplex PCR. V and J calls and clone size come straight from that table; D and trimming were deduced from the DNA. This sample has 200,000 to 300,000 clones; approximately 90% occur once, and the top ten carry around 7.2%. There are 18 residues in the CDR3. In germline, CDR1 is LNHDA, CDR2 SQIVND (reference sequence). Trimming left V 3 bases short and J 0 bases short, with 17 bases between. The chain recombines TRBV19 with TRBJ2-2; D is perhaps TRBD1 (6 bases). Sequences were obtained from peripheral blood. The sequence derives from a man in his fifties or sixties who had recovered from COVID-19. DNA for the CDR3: TGTGCCAGTAGTATCTGGCAGCTCGACAGGCCGAACACCGGGGAGCTGTTTTTT. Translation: CASSIWQLDRPNTGELFF.